The 25 T cell receptor beta chains presented below share a single source sample, sequenced in a study of OX40 agonist ivuxolimab in advanced cancers. The assay was immunoSEQ multiplex PCR, and TCRdb's table has in-frame clones only and misses some. The sample contains some 74,000 clones, about 83% of which appear only once. Sequences were derived from CD4+ or CD8+ T cells sorted from blood, sampled in a trial of the OX40 agonist ivuxolimab. These TCRs come from an adult with an advanced solid tumor such as melanoma, head and neck, liver or kidney cancer.

V and J are TRBV29-1 and TRBJ1-2; TRBD1 aligns across 7 bases. The CDR3 loop spans 13 amino acids. Germline V CDR1 and CDR2: SQVTM, ANQGSEA. Trimming cost V 6 bases and J 4 bases; bases outside gene matches: 8. The CDR3 is CSVLRTGIYGYTF. The CDR3 DNA reads TGCAGCGTACTTAGGACAGGAATCTATGGCTACACCTTC.

The V call is TRBV10-3, the J call TRBJ1-5; TRBD1 matches at 7 bases. This CDR3 region has 16 residues. The germline CDR1 and CDR2 sequences are ENHRY and SYGVKD. V lost 10 bases, J lost 0 bases, and 12 bases stayed unmatched. This CDR3 is CATSPKQGTSNQPQHF. The CDR3 DNA sequence: TGTGCCACCTCCCCCAAACAGGGGACTAGCAATCAGCCCCAGCATTTT.

V is TRBV9 and J is TRBJ2-1; 10 nucleotides match TRBD2. The CDR3 has 14 residues. V gave up 5 bases and J gave up 4 bases; unmatched junction bases: 3. Germline CDR1 and CDR2: SGDLS and YYNGEE. CDR3 in amino acids: CASSPSGSYNEQFF. The CDR3 DNA follows: TGTGCCAGCAGTCCTAGCGGGAGTTACAATGAGCAGTTCTTC.

This CDR3 is CASSSGLTSYEQYF. CDR3 bases: TGTGCCAGCAGCTCCGGGCTCACATCCTACGAGCAGTACTTC. J is TRBJ2-7 and V is TRBV7-2, with D uncertain. CDR1 is SGHTA and CDR2 is FQGNSA in the germline V gene. Deletions cut 4 bases from V and 1 base from J, with 11 bases between. The CDR3 length is 14 residues.

This chain joins TRBV30 and TRBJ1-3, with no clear D. The CDR3 is 12 amino acids. The germline V and J ends were trimmed by 2 bases and 5 bases, with 7 bases remaining between them. Per germline, CDR1 GTSNPN and CDR2 SVGIG (reference sequence). The CDR3 sequence is CAWSSTRNTIYF. In DNA form, the CDR3 reads TGTGCCTGGAGTTCCACAAGAAACACCATATATTTT.

The chain combines TRBV19 with TRBJ2-5, with no clear D. Germline CDR1 is LNHDA and CDR2 is SQIVND (reference sequence). V shed 1 base and J shed 7 bases, with 4 bases lying between them. CDR3 length: 11 amino acids. This CDR3 is CASSIGGTQYF. CDR3 nucleotides: TGTGCCAGTAGTATAGGGGGGACCCAGTACTTC. The full variable domain, its missing parts supplied by reference TRBV19 and TRBJ2-5, is DGGITQSPKYLFRKEGQNVTLSCEQNLNHDAMYWYRQDPGQGLRLIYYSQIVNDFQKGDIAEGYSVSREKKESFPLTVTSAQKNPTAFYLCASSIGGTQYFGPGTRLLVL.

The rearrangement joins TRBV18 to TRBJ2-7; 8 nucleotides match TRBD1. V dropped 5 bases and J dropped 3; count of bases not matched to a gene: 15. Per germline, CDR1 KGHSH and CDR2 LQKENI. The CDR3 loop spans 17 amino acids. The CDR3 loop reads CASSSERRGLSIYEQYF. CDR3 DNA: TGTGCCAGCTCATCAGAACGCAGGGGGCTCTCCATCTACGAGCAGTACTTC.

The chain recombines TRBV18 with TRBJ2-2; tentative D call: TRBD2 (5 bases). The CDR3 is 16 amino acids. Germline CDR1 and CDR2: KGHSH and LQKENI. Between the trimmed V and J ends, which lost 2 bases and 0 bases, there was a span of 10 bases. The CDR3 nucleotides are TGTGCCAGCTCACCATCGGGGATCGCGAACACCGGGGAGCTGTTTTTT. Encoded protein: CASSPSGIANTGELFF. The full variable domain, with the rest looked up from reference TRBV18 and TRBJ2-2, is NAGVMQNPRHLVRRRGQEARLRCSPMKGHSHVYWYRQLPEEGLKFMVYLQKENIIDESGMPKERFSAEFPKEGPSILRIQQVVRGDSAAYFCASSPSGIANTGELFFGEGSRLTVL.

Of note for this clone: Other DNA sequences in the sample encode the same CDR3. J is TRBJ1-4 and V is TRBV11-2; 7 positions match TRBD1. The CDR3 is 14 amino acids. V shed 8 bases, J shed 5 bases, and the junction held 8 bases outside the gene matches. Per germline, CDR1 SGHAT and CDR2 FQNNGV. The CDR3 loop reads CASGRGQENEKLFF. DNA for the CDR3: TGTGCCAGCGGGAGAGGACAGGAGAATGAAAAACTGTTTTTT.

This chain uses TRBV2 with TRBJ1-2, with 9 nucleotides matching TRBD1. V shed 3 bases, J shed 4 bases, and the junction held 3 bases outside the gene matches. The CDR3 contains 14 residues. Germline CDR1 is SNHLY and CDR2 is FYNNEI. CDR3 in DNA: TGTGCCAGCAGTGACGGACAGGGGATCTATGGCTACACCTTC. It translates to CASSDGQGIYGYTF. The full variable domain, completed using reference TRBV2 and TRBJ1-2, is EPEVTQTPSHQVTQMGQEVILRCVPISNHLYFYWYRQILGQKVEFLVSFYNNEISEKSEIFDDQFSVERPDGSNFTLKIRSTKLEDSAMYFCASSDGQGIYGYTFGSGTRLTVV.

This chain uses TRBV7-9 with TRBJ2-1, with D possibly TRBD2 on 6 matching bases. This CDR3 spans 13 amino acids. Germline V gives CDR1 SEHNR, CDR2 FQNEAQ (reference sequence). The V gene lost 5 bases and the J gene lost 2 bases, with 7 bases spanning the gap. The CDR3 reads CASSGGAYNEQFF. For the CDR3, the DNA is TGTGCCAGCAGCGGCGGGGCCTACAATGAGCAGTTCTTC. Supplemented by reference TRBV7-9 and TRBJ2-1, the full variable domain reads DTGVSQNPRHKITKRGQNVTFRCDPISEHNRLYWYRQTLGQGPEFLTYFQNEAQLEKSRLLSDRFSAERPKGSFSTLEIQRTEQGDSAMYLCASSGGAYNEQFFGPGTRLTVL.

This clone was seen only a few times. The rearrangement joins TRBV7-8 to TRBJ1-5; TRBD1 is a possible D gene (6 bases). Germline V gene data show CDR1 as SGHVS and CDR2 as FQNEAQ. Trimming cost V 3 bases and J 12 bases, with 15 bases left between them. The CDR3 spans 13 residues. CDR3 region: CASSFETGTLQHF. Here the CDR3 DNA reads TGTGCCAGCAGCTTTGAAACCGGGACACTCCAGCATTTT. Looking up the rest from reference TRBV7-8 and TRBJ1-5 gives the full variable domain: GAGVSQSPRYKVAKRGQDVALRCDPISGHVSLFWYQQALGQGPEFLTYFQNEAQLDKSGLPSDRFFAERPEGSVSTLKIQRTQQEDSAVYLCASSFETGTLQHFGDGTRLSIL.

V gene TRBV5-1 combines with J gene TRBJ2-3, with 12 bases that match TRBD2. Germline V gene data show CDR1 as SGHRS and CDR2 as YFSETQ. CDR3 length: 15 residues. V lost 4 bases and J lost 5; bases outside the gene matches: 5. Written as DNA, the CDR3 is TGCGCCAGCAGCCTAGCGGGAGGGCTGGGAGATACGCAGTATTTT. This translates into CASSLAGGLGDTQYF. The entire variable domain, with the rest obtained from reference TRBV5-1 and TRBJ2-3, is as follows: KAGVTQTPRYLIKTRGQQVTLSCSPISGHRSVSWYQQTPGQGLQFLFEYFSETQRNKGNFPGRFSGRQFSNSRSEMNVSTLELGDSALYLCASSLAGGLGDTQYFGPGTRLTVL.

The chain carries TRBV2 and TRBJ2-5; the match to TRBD2 covers 10 bases. The V gene end was trimmed by 7 bases and the J gene end by 4 bases; junction bases not matched to a gene: 9. CDR3 length equals 15 residues. From germline, CDR1 is SNHLY and CDR2 FYNNEI. This CDR3 reads CASKGLASPLETQYF. For the CDR3, the DNA is TGTGCCAGCAAGGGACTAGCGTCACCCCTAGAGACCCAGTACTTC.

As DNA, the CDR3 is TGTGCCAGCAGTCCGAACTGGGCTGGCTACACCTTC. Translated: CASSPNWAGYTF. The rearrangement joins TRBV6-6 to TRBJ1-2; D gene unclear. V was cut by 5 bases and J by 7 bases, with 11 bases left in between. The CDR3 is made up of 12 amino acids. In germline, CDR1 is MNHNY, CDR2 SVGAGI (reference sequence).

The chain is built from TRBV5-1 and TRBJ2-5; D is perhaps TRBD2 (5 bases). CDR1 is SGHRS, CDR2 YFSETQ, per germline. The CDR3 consists of 15 residues. V was clipped by 4 bases and J by 5 bases, with 18 bases between them. CDR3 protein: CASSPPDEGRETQYF. CDR3 nucleotides: TGCGCCAGCAGCCCACCTGATGAGGGCAGGGAGACCCAGTACTTC.

The chain uses TRBV10-3 and TRBJ2-7; D gene uncertain. The germline V and J ends were trimmed by 4 bases and 3 bases, with 4 bases remaining between them. The CDR3 consists of 11 residues. Germline-derived CDR1 and CDR2 are ENHRY and SYGVKD. Written as DNA, the CDR3 is TGTGCCATCAGTGCAAACTACGAGCAGTACTTC. This sequence encodes CAISANYEQYF.

The chain recombines TRBV13 with TRBJ1-6; D call uncertain. The CDR3 spans 13 residues. CDR1 is PRHDT, CDR2 FYEKMQ, per germline (reference sequence). Trimming took 4 bases from V and 4 from J, leaving 5 bases between them. The CDR3: CASSWEYNSPLHF. The DNA for the CDR3 is TGTGCCAGCAGCTGGGAGTATAATTCACCCCTCCACTTT.

This clone has more than one count but fewer than ten. V is TRBV19 and J is TRBJ2-7; D is possibly TRBD1 (5 bases). Trimming took 9 bases from V and 3 from J, leaving 21 bases between them. The germline CDR1 and CDR2 sequences are LNHDA and SQIVND (reference sequence). The length of the CDR3 is 15 residues. CDR3 nucleotide sequence: TGTGCCAGCTCTAAGGGGTCAGGGCTAGTCTACGAGCAGTACTTC. It encodes CASSKGSGLVYEQYF.

This clone came up once. This chain joins TRBV5-1 and TRBJ2-7; 13 bases fit TRBD2. V trimming: 4 bases; J trimming: 5 bases; junction bases outside the gene matches: 6. From germline, CDR1 is SGHRS and CDR2 YFSETQ. CDR3 length: 15 amino acids. The CDR3, as DNA: TGCGCCAGCAGCCGCACTAGCGGGAGGGTTGACGAGCAGTACTTC. This codes for CASSRTSGRVDEQYF.

The CDR3 protein is CASSQPWRDEQFF. CDR3 bases: TGCGCCAGCAGCCAACCCTGGCGGGATGAGCAGTTCTTC. This chain links TRBV4-1 with TRBJ2-1, with D tentatively TRBD2 (5 bases). CDR3 length equals 13 residues. V was clipped by 2 bases and J by 8 bases, with 10 bases between them. Germline V gives CDR1 MGHRA, CDR2 YSYEKL.

The chain links TRBV6-1 to TRBJ2-7; 9 bases match TRBD2. V shed 4 bases and J 3 bases; nucleotides not matched to a gene: 7. From germline, CDR1 is MNHNS and CDR2 SASEGT. The CDR3 is made up of 15 amino acids. In DNA form, the CDR3 reads TGTGCCAGCAGTGTTCGACTAGCGGAACACTACGAGCAGTACTTC. Its protein product is CASSVRLAEHYEQYF.

The J gene is TRBJ1-2, the V gene TRBV7-2, with D hard to call. Trimming took off 11 bases at V and 7 bases at J, with 23 bases between the two ends. CDR1 is SGHTA, CDR2 FQGNSA, per germline. The CDR3 length is 14 residues. CDR3 residues: CASLPMGYYAGYTF. CDR3 sequence (DNA): TGTGCCTCCCTACCCATGGGATACTATGCTGGCTACACCTTC.

The chain is built from TRBV18 and TRBJ1-2, with TRBD1 identical over 7 bases. CDR3 length: 13 residues. The germline V gene has CDR1 KGHSH and CDR2 LQKENI. V lost 6 bases to trimming and J lost 1 base; unmatched junction nucleotides: 2. The CDR3 sequence: CASSRDSNYGYTF. The CDR3 coding sequence is TGTGCCAGCTCTCGGGACAGTAACTATGGCTACACCTTC.

The V call is TRBV25-1, the J call TRBJ1-2, with D possibly TRBD1 on 6 matching bases. V lost 6 bases and J lost 4, with 12 bases in between. CDR1 and CDR2 (germline): MGHDK, SYGVNS. CDR3 length: 13 amino acids. CDR3: CASSWGGAYGYTF. CDR3 sequence (DNA): TGTGCCAGCAGCTGGGGGGGGGCCTATGGCTACACCTTC.